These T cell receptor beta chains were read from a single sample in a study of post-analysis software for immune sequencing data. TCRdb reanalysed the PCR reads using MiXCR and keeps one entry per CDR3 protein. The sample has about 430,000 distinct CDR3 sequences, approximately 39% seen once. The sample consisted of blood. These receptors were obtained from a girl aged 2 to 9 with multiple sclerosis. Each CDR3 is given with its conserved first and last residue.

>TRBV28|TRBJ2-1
CASSLFWGDTNEQFF
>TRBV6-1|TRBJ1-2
CASNEGNGNYGYTF
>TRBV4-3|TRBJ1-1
CASSHPGNTEAFF
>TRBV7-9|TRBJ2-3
CASSPGTSGLKDTQYF
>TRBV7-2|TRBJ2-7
CASSLRTGTTYEQYF
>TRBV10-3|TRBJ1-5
CAISETGGNQPQHF
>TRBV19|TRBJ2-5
CASGRYLGEETQYF
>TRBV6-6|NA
CASRRGHNEQYF
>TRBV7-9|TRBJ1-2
CASSLALLGIWDGYTF
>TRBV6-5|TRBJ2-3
CASSIGGGGGADTQYF
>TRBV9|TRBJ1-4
CASSVAGTSNEKLFF
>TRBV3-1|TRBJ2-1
CASSQDFRTSGRVSYNEQFF
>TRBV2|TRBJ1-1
CASSEALLGGTAFF
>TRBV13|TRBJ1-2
CASSERSDYGYTF
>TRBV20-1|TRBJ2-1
CSARLAGVENEQFF
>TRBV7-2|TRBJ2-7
CASSRSGTSGSYEQYF
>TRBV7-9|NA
CASSSGTLAYEQYF
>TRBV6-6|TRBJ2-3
CASSSTSGGIDTQYF
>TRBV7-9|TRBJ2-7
CASSRRDSYEQYF
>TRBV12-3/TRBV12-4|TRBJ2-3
CAGSPRGTRGVAQYF
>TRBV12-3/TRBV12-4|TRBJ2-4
CASSLQGIKNIQYF
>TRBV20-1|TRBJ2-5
CSAEVHPDSGTQYF
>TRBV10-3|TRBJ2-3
CAIRPAAGGDTQYF
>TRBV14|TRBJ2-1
CASSLMTGAYNEQFF
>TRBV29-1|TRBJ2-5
CSVCQAYIQETQYF
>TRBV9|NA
CASSPREFGGGNIQYF
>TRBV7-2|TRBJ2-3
CASSLWGLAGTDTQYF
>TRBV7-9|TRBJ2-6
CASILAIKGAGANVLTF
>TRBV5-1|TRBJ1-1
CASSLEGGAAEFEAFF
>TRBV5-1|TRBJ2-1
CASSLGLPSYNEQFF
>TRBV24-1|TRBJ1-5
CATSDGVLSNQPQHF
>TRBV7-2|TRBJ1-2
CASSFGLNYGYTF
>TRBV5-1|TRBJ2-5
CASSGGRDRRETQYF
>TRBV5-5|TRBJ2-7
CASSFRHVLDEQYF
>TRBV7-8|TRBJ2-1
CASSFGGGRANEQFF
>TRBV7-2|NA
CASSLTTGQETQYF
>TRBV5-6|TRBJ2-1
CASSTNTIGLAGEQFF
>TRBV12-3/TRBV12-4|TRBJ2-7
CASSMTSGVSYEQYF
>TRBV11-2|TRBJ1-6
CASSLVPPGLFNYNSPLHF
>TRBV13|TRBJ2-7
CASSFTGTTYEQYF
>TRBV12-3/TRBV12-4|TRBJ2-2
CASSPSAGELFF
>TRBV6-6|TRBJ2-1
CASNRQGVYNEQFF
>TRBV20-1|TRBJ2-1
CSASGRAGNEQFF
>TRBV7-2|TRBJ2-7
CASSLGLGNTEQYF
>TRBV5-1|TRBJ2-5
CASSSNSGLESQYF
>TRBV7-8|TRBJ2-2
CAVDKESTGELFF
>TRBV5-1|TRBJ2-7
CASSLEGRSYEQYF
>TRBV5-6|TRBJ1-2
CASSYRASGYTF